These 23 T cell receptor beta chains came from one sample sequenced in a study of blood T cell repertoires in COVID-19. Profiling relied on immunoSEQ multiplex PCR, and the TCRdb table lists in-frame clones only, not all of them. This sample has 200,000 to 300,000 clones, with roughly 91% found just once. Specimen: peripheral blood. The receptors shown here come from a man aged 25-45 years with COVID-19, enrolled during active disease.

This chain connects TRBV10-2 to TRBJ2-1; perhaps TRBD1 as D (6 bases). From germline, CDR1 is WSHSY and CDR2 SAAADI. V dropped 3 bases and J dropped 4 bases, with 10 bases sitting between them. The CDR3 is 14 amino acids. CDR3 region: CASSDHGQYNEQFF. CDR3 DNA sequence: TGCGCCAGCAGTGACCACGGACAGTACAATGAGCAGTTCTTC.

The chain couples TRBV27 to TRBJ1-5; unclear D gene. V was clipped by 2 bases and J by 6 bases, with 11 bases between them. The CDR3 runs 14 residues. The germline CDR1 and CDR2 sequences are MNHEY and SMNVEV (reference sequence). Written as DNA, the CDR3 is TGTGCCAGCAGTTTACGGGAGGGCCTTCAGCCCCAGCATTTT. Its translation is CASSLREGLQPQHF.

About this clone itself: Other DNA sequences in the same sample also yield this CDR3. The gene calls are TRBV5-1 and TRBJ2-3, with TRBD2 matching over 8 bases. The germline V gene has CDR1 SGHRS and CDR2 YFSETQ. Trimming removed 1 base from V and 3 bases from J; junction bases left unmatched: 7. This CDR3 comprises 16 residues. The CDR3 nucleotides are TGCGCCAGCAGCTTGAGCTCGGGGGGGCGGACAGATACGCAGTATTTT. The encoded protein is CASSLSSGGRTDTQYF.

The rearrangement uses TRBV19 and TRBJ1-5, with D unclear. The germline V and J ends were trimmed by 0 bases and 3 bases, with 9 bases remaining between them. Per the germline V gene, CDR1 is LNHDA and CDR2 is SQIVND (reference sequence). This CDR3 spans 15 amino acids. CDR3 protein: CASSIETTTNQPQHF. The CDR3 DNA reads TGTGCCAGTAGTATAGAAACGACAACCAATCAGCCCCAGCATTTT.

CDR3 amino acids: CASSRGGTGTEAFF. CDR3 DNA: TGTGCCAGCAGCCGCGGGGGGACGGGCACTGAAGCTTTCTTT. The chain carries TRBV11-3 and TRBJ1-1; weak D call: TRBD1 (5 bases). CDR3 size: 14 residues. Germline lookup yields CDR1 SGHNT and CDR2 YENEEA. The V end was cut by 5 bases, the J end by 4 bases, with 14 bases between.

The chain carries TRBV11-2 and TRBJ1-1; D uncertain. Germline V CDR1 and CDR2: SGHAT, FQNNGV. The CDR3 totals 13 residues. V lost 6 bases and J lost 1, with 9 bases in between. The CDR3 coding sequence is TGTGCCAGCAGTTCTCAGGAGAACACTGAAGCTTTCTTT. Its protein product is CASSSQENTEAFF. Using reference TRBV11-2 and TRBJ1-1 for the parts outside the CDR3, the full variable domain is EAGVAQSPRYKIIEKRQSVAFWCNPISGHATLYWYQQILGQGPKLLIQFQNNGVVDDSQLPKDRFSAERLKGVDSTLKIQPAKLEDSAVYLCASSSQENTEAFFGQGTRLTVV.

The chain uses TRBV9 and TRBJ1-3; D might be TRBD1 (5 bases). The CDR3 loop spans 16 amino acids. Looked up from germline, CDR1 is SGDLS and CDR2 is YYNGEE. With 3 bases removed from V and 3 bases from J, the gap between germline ends came to 16 bases. In DNA form, the CDR3 reads TGTGCCAGCAGCGCCCTTTCTCAGGGTTATGGAAACACCATATATTTT. Amino acids: CASSALSQGYGNTIYF.

V is TRBV30 and J is TRBJ2-7, with 7 bases aligning to TRBD2. The CDR3 is made up of 14 amino acids. The V and J ends lost 1 base and 0 bases, in that order; junction bases with no gene match: 3. CDR1 GTSNPN and CDR2 SVGIG come from the germline V gene (reference sequence). The CDR3 reads CAWSGGGGSYEQYF. Here the CDR3 DNA reads TGTGCCTGGAGTGGTGGCGGGGGCTCCTACGAGCAGTACTTC.

The genes are TRBV4-2 and TRBJ1-6; 10 bases are shared with TRBD1. Germline V gene data show CDR1 as LGHNA and CDR2 as YNFKEQ. V was clipped by 6 bases and J by 3 bases; unmatched bases: 8. The CDR3 has 17 residues. CDR3 coding DNA: TGTGCCAGCAGGCCCCGACAGGGGGCATTCTATAATTCACCCCTCCACTTT. This sequence encodes CASRPRQGAFYNSPLHF.

This clone appeared a few times. The rearrangement links TRBV5-5 to TRBJ2-1; weak D call: TRBD2 (5 bases). Germline V lookup: CDR1 SGHKS, CDR2 YYEKEE (reference sequence). The CDR3 has 14 residues. V gave up 0 bases and J gave up 6 bases, with 10 bases separating them. CDR3 amino acids: CASSLAGDINEQFF. The CDR3 DNA is TGTGCCAGCAGCTTGGCCGGGGATATCAATGAGCAGTTCTTC.

The chain joins TRBV7-9 to TRBJ1-2; D is ambiguous. The germline CDR1 and CDR2 sequences are SEHNR and FQNEAQ (reference sequence). V lost 5 bases and J lost 8, with 15 bases in between. CDR3 length: 13 amino acids. The CDR3: CASSRAEVEGYTF. In DNA, the CDR3 is TGTGCCAGCAGCCGAGCAGAGGTAGAGGGCTACACCTTC.

This chain links TRBV6-6 with TRBJ1-2, with a possible D match to TRBD1 (6 bases). Germline V gene lookup returns CDR1 MNHNY and CDR2 SVGAGI (reference sequence). Trimming removed 2 bases from V and 3 bases from J, with 13 bases in between. This CDR3 is built from 15 residues. The CDR3 DNA sequence: TGTGCCAGCAGTTACCCCAGGGGAAAAGACTATGGCTACACCTTC. Translation gives CASSYPRGKDYGYTF.

The chain couples TRBV7-3 to TRBJ1-1; D uncertain. The CDR3 extends over 13 amino acids. V was pared by 6 bases and J by 1 base, with 9 bases between. Germline V gene sequence: CDR1 SGHTA, CDR2 FQGTGA. The CDR3 region is CASSSSGNTEAFF. The DNA of the CDR3 is TGTGCCAGCAGTTCGTCAGGGAACACTGAAGCTTTCTTT.

This clone was counted only a few times. This chain connects TRBV7-9 to TRBJ2-7; possible D gene TRBD2, 5 bases. The V gene's germline CDR1 is SEHNR and CDR2 FQNEAQ (reference sequence). The V gene lost 1 base and the J gene lost 10 bases, with 11 bases spanning the gap. This CDR3 has 12 residues. The CDR3 here is CASSLDPSPQYF. CDR3 in DNA: TGTGCCAGCAGCTTAGATCCTAGCCCCCAGTACTTC.

The V gene is TRBV4-1, the J gene TRBJ1-2; D perhaps matches TRBD1 (6 bases). Per germline, CDR1 MGHRA and CDR2 YSYEKL. The CDR3 is 17 residues long. Trimming took 1 base from V and 0 from J, leaving 15 bases between them. CDR3 protein: CASSQVPSQGANYGYTF. The CDR3 DNA reads TGCGCCAGCAGCCAAGTCCCGTCACAGGGCGCTAACTATGGCTACACCTTC.

The chain is built from TRBV6-6 and TRBJ2-2, with TRBD2 matching 13 bases. The CDR3 has 14 amino acids. The V gene end was trimmed by 8 bases and the J gene end by 6 bases; junction bases not matched to a gene: 3. The V gene's germline CDR1 is MNHNY and CDR2 SVGAGI (reference sequence). The CDR3 nucleotides are TGTGCCAGCGGGACTAGCGGGGTTTCCGGGGAGCTGTTTTTT. Encoded protein: CASGTSGVSGELFF.

This chain uses TRBV6-1 with TRBJ1-1; TRBD1 might be the D (5 bases). The ends were cut back, 2 bases at V and 0 bases at J, with 34 bases in the middle. CDR3 length equals 23 residues. Germline lookup yields CDR1 MNHNS and CDR2 SASEGT. The CDR3 DNA reads TGTGCCAGCAGTGAACGGGCCCGTGGCCGCGGCCAGGGTAGGCCCCCAATGAACACTGAAGCTTTCTTT. Its translation is CASSERARGRGQGRPPMNTEAFF.

The chain employs TRBV5-1 and TRBJ2-2, with a possible D match to TRBD2 (6 bases). The V gene lost 0 bases and the J gene lost 1 base, with 10 bases spanning the gap. Looked up from germline, CDR1 is SGHRS and CDR2 is YFSETQ. This CDR3 is 16 amino acids long. CDR3 loop: CASSLVPGENTGELFF. Written as DNA, the CDR3 is TGCGCCAGCAGCTTGGTTCCGGGGGAGAACACCGGGGAGCTGTTTTTT.

The chain employs TRBV4-1 and TRBJ1-4; TRBD1 might be the D (6 bases). The CDR3 consists of 15 residues. Germline assignment: CDR1 MGHRA and CDR2 YSYEKL. The V gene lost 4 bases and the J gene lost 1 base, with 10 bases spanning the gap. The CDR3 DNA reads as TGCGCCAGCAGCCTACAGGGAAAAACTAATGAAAAACTGTTTTTT. Encoded protein: CASSLQGKTNEKLFF.

V gene TRBV5-1 combines with J gene TRBJ2-3; D might be TRBD2 (6 bases). Germline V gene data show CDR1 as SGHRS and CDR2 as YFSETQ. CDR3 length: 15 amino acids. The V end lost 2 bases, the J end lost 1 base, and 11 bases lay between the germline ends. The CDR3 DNA reads as TGCGCCAGCAGCTTTCAACCGGGAGGCACAGATACGCAGTATTTT. Protein: CASSFQPGGTDTQYF.

V and J are TRBV7-2 and TRBJ2-7; 9 bases are a match to TRBD1. The CDR3 spans 15 residues. V lost 4 bases and J lost 4; bases outside the gene matches: 8. CDR1 and CDR2 from the germline V gene are SGHTA and FQGNSA. CDR3 nucleotides: TGTGCCAGCAGCTCCGGGACAGGGCGCGTTTACGAGCAGTACTTC. Translation gives CASSSGTGRVYEQYF.

The chain combines TRBV3-1 (or the pseudogene TRBV3-2) with TRBJ1-4; no firm D call. CDR1 and CDR2 (germline): LGHDT, YNNKEL (reference sequence). The CDR3 has 14 amino acids. The germline V and J ends were trimmed by 1 base and 4 bases, with 7 bases remaining between them. CDR3: CASSQVPSNEKLFF. In DNA form, the CDR3 reads TGTGCCAGCAGCCAAGTCCCCAGTAATGAAAAACTGTTTTTT.

The chain links TRBV10-2 to TRBJ2-7; 9 nucleotides align to TRBD1. Germline CDR1 reads WSHSY; CDR2 reads SAAADI. Trimming removed 3 bases from V and 2 bases from J; junction bases left unmatched: 8. This CDR3 has 16 residues. The CDR3: CASSEVDRGTPYEQYF. CDR3 sequence (DNA): TGCGCCAGCAGTGAAGTCGACAGGGGGACACCCTACGAGCAGTACTTC.